The 18 T cell receptor beta chains listed next were all sequenced from one sample in a study of identical twins. TCRdb re-derived calls from the 5' RACE reads in MiXCR, one entry per CDR3 protein. The table has some 590,000 distinct CDR3 sequences, around 9.6% seen once. These data also formed part of another study, on yellow fever vaccine responses in identical twins.

The material sequenced was PBMCs. The receptors shown here come from a woman younger than 35 in good health.

A few counts support this clonotype. V and J are TRBV6-1 and TRBJ2-7; D not resolved. Trimming shortened V by 3 bases and J by 3 bases, and 12 bases separated the two germline ends. Germline CDR1 is MNHNS and CDR2 is SASEGT. The CDR3 is made up of 14 amino acids. CDR3 nucleotides: TGTGCCAGCAGTGACGGAAACCCCCACTACGAGCAGTACTTC. This sequence encodes CASSDGNPHYEQYF.

This clonotype occurred many times. The chain has TRBV11-1 and TRBJ2-1; 10 bases are a match to TRBD2. The V gene end was trimmed by 5 bases and the J gene end by 5 bases; junction bases not matched to a gene: 18. The V gene's germline CDR1 is SGHAT and CDR2 FQDESV (reference sequence). The CDR3 spans 19 residues. The CDR3: CASSPRSGGYPETNNEQFF. Written as DNA, the CDR3 is TGTGCCAGCAGCCCCCGTAGCGGGGGGTATCCCGAAACTAACAATGAGCAGTTCTTC.

This clonotype has at least ten counts. The chain uses TRBV5-5 and TRBJ2-7; no reliable D call. CDR3 length equals 14 residues. V lost 0 bases to trimming and J lost 1 base, with 8 bases between them. Germline V gene sequence: CDR1 SGHKS, CDR2 YYEKEE (reference sequence). The CDR3 is CASSLEWASYEQYF. Written as DNA, the CDR3 is TGTGCCAGCAGCTTGGAATGGGCTTCCTACGAGCAGTACTTC.

The chain has TRBV7-2 and TRBJ2-3, with 10 bases lining up with TRBD2. After removal of 8 bases from V and 2 bases from J, the junction contained 4 bases not matched to a gene. From germline, CDR1 is SGHTA and CDR2 FQGNSA. CDR3 length: 14 amino acids. CDR3 loop: CASASGRVTDTQYF. CDR3 bases: TGTGCCAGCGCTAGCGGGAGAGTCACAGATACGCAGTATTTT.

At least ten counts were recorded for this clonotype. The chain combines TRBV4-2 with TRBJ1-1; D uncertain. Germline values: CDR1 LGHNA, CDR2 YNFKEQ. V lost 3 bases and J 4 bases, leaving 12 bases between the germline ends. The CDR3 totals 14 residues. The chain's CDR3 is CASSQFRESTEAFF. CDR3 in DNA: TGTGCCAGCAGCCAGTTTAGGGAGAGCACTGAAGCTTTCTTT.

This clonotype was seen more than once but under ten times. The chain is built from TRBV6-4 and TRBJ1-1, with TRBD1 matching over 9 bases. V dropped 3 bases and J dropped 4; count of bases not matched to a gene: 6. Germline V gene sequence: CDR1 MRHNA, CDR2 SNTAGT. This CDR3 is 15 amino acids long. Written as DNA, the CDR3 is TGTGCCAGCAGTGAACGACAGGGGGGTAGCACTGAAGCTTTCTTT. Residues: CASSERQGGSTEAFF.

The chain couples TRBV21-1 to TRBJ2-6; the D call TRBD1 from the table was never checked on the DNA. TRBV21-1 is flagged as a pseudogene. The CDR3 sequence is 20 residues long. The chain's CDR3 is CASSKDNPGQGDSGANVLTF. The CDR3 bases are TGTGCCAGCAGCAAAGATAACCCGGGACAGGGGGATAGTGGGGCCAACGTCCTGACTTTC.

The chain joins TRBV5-1 to TRBJ2-7; D is uncertain. From germline, CDR1 is SGHRS and CDR2 YFSETQ. Trimming pared 0 bases from V and 2 bases from J, leaving 12 bases between. There are 15 residues in the CDR3. CDR3 protein: CASSLGLSQTYEQYF. In nucleotides, the CDR3 is TGCGCCAGCAGCTTGGGCTTGTCCCAAACCTACGAGCAGTACTTC.

This clonotype was seen only a few times. The V gene is TRBV4-1, the J gene TRBJ1-1; 7 bases match TRBD1. CDR1 is MGHRA, CDR2 YSYEKL, per germline. The CDR3 is 15 amino acids. V lost 0 bases to trimming and J lost 5 bases; unmatched junction nucleotides: 6. The CDR3 DNA follows: TGCGCCAGCAGCCAAGATGGGCAGGGGGTGACTGAAGCTTTCTTT. Translated: CASSQDGQGVTEAFF.

This clonotype was seen repeatedly, ten times or more. V and J are TRBV12-3 or TRBV12-4 and TRBJ2-2; possibly TRBD1 for D (6 bases). The CDR3 loop spans 16 amino acids. Trimming took 6 bases from V and 2 from J, leaving 16 bases between them. In DNA form, the CDR3 reads TGTGCCAGCAGCGTCCCCGGGACACCCAACACCGGGGAGCTGTTTTTT. This gives the protein CASSVPGTPNTGELFF.

This clonotype was picked up many times. The CDR3 DNA sequence: TGTGCCAGCAGTAAAACACCCGCGAACACCGGGGAGCTGTTTTTT. Its protein product is CASSKTPANTGELFF. The chain carries TRBV6-2 or TRBV6-3 and TRBJ2-2; no reliable D call. The V gene's germline CDR1 is MNHEY and CDR2 SVGEGT. CDR3 length: 15 amino acids. Trimming took 5 bases from V and 0 from J, leaving 10 bases between them.

The chain joins TRBV6-1 to TRBJ2-7; maybe TRBD2 (6 bases). The ends were cut back, 6 bases at V and 2 bases at J, with 14 bases in the middle. This CDR3 is built from 14 residues. The germline V gene has CDR1 MNHNS and CDR2 SASEGT. The CDR3: CASSPSEQAYEQYF. Here the CDR3 DNA reads TGTGCCAGCAGCCCTAGCGAGCAAGCCTACGAGCAGTACTTC.

This chain joins TRBV6-5 and TRBJ2-5; 7 bases are shared with TRBD1. This CDR3 is built from 17 residues. V trimming: 2 bases; J trimming: 3 bases; junction bases outside the gene matches: 12. The V gene's germline CDR1 is MNHEY and CDR2 SVGAGI. CDR3 nucleotide sequence: TGTGCCAGCAGTTACCCCTCGGCTCAAGGGGGCGAAGAGACCCAGTACTTC. It codes for CASSYPSAQGGEETQYF.

This clonotype was counted between two and nine times. The chain uses TRBV19 and TRBJ1-2, with a possible D match to TRBD1 (5 bases). Germline-derived CDR1 and CDR2 are LNHDA and SQIVND (reference sequence). The CDR3 runs 13 residues. The V end was cut by 3 bases, the J end by 4 bases, with 9 bases between. CDR3 in DNA: TGTGCCAGTAGTATTCAGGGCAGCTATGGCTACACCTTC. Translated: CASSIQGSYGYTF.

A few counts support this clonotype. The chain has TRBV7-6 and TRBJ1-1, with no clear D. The V end lost 1 base, the J end lost 0 bases, and 15 bases lay between the germline ends. Germline V gene data show CDR1 as SGHVS and CDR2 as FNYEAQ. CDR3 length: 17 residues. Written as DNA, the CDR3 is TGTGCCAGCAGCTTAGGGTCTGGCCCCTCCTTGAACACTGAAGCTTTCTTT. Translation: CASSLGSGPSLNTEAFF.

This chain uses TRBV24-1 with TRBJ2-5, with D perhaps matching TRBD1 (6 bases). Trimming shortened V by 2 bases and J by 4 bases, and 13 bases separated the two germline ends. Germline CDR1 reads KGHDR; CDR2 reads SFDVKD. The CDR3 contains 15 residues. CDR3 coding DNA: TGTGCCACCAGTGATTCACCACAGGGTCGAGAGACCCAGTACTTC. Translating gives CATSDSPQGRETQYF.

V usage is TRBV7-2 and J usage is TRBJ2-7; 9 bases map to TRBD2. The CDR3 is 15 amino acids. Trimming removed 0 bases from V and 2 bases from J; junction bases left unmatched: 2. Germline-derived CDR1 and CDR2 are SGHTA and FQGNSA. Here the CDR3 DNA reads TGTGCCAGCAGCTTAGCGGCTAGCGGGACCTACGAGCAGTACTTC. It yields the protein CASSLAASGTYEQYF. Based on the CDR3 plus reference TRBV7-2 and TRBJ2-7, the full variable domain is GAGVSQSPSNKVTEKGKDVELRCDPISGHTALYWYRQSLGQGLEFLIYFQGNSAPDKSGLPSDRFSAERTGGSVSTLTIQRTQQEDSAVYLCASSLAASGTYEQYFGPGTRLTVT.

This sequence joins TRBV20-1 and TRBJ2-7, with a possible D match to TRBD2 (6 bases). CDR3 size: 13 residues. Germline CDR1 reads DFQATT; CDR2 reads SNEGSKA (reference sequence). V was cut by 6 bases and J by 6 bases, with 18 bases left in between. The CDR3: CSALMRLGGEQYF. As DNA, the CDR3 is TGCAGTGCGCTCATGAGACTAGGAGGCGAGCAGTACTTC.